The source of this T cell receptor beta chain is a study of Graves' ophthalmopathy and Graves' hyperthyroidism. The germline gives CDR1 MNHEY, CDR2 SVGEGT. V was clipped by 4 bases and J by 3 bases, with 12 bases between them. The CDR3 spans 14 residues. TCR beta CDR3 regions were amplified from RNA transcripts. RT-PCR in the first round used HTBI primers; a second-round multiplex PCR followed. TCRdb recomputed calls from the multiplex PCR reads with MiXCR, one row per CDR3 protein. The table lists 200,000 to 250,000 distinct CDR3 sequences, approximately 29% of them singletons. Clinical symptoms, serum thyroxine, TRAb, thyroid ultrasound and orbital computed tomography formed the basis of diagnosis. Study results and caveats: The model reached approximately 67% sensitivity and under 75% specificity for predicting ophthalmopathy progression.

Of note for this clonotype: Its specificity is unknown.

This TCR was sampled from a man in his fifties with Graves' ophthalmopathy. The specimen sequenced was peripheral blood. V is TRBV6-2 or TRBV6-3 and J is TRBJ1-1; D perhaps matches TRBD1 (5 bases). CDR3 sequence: CASSFAGLDTEAFF. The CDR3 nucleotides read TGTGCCAGCAGTTTCGCGGGGCTGGACACTGAAGCTTTCTTT.